Described below is a single T cell receptor (beta chain) sequence and its context. Its binding antigen is unknown. Qualities for individual bases were not recorded, and no much larger clone is one base off. From a lookup of the germline V gene, CDR1 and CDR2 are SGHTA and FQGNSA. After removal of 5 bases from V and 0 bases from J, the junction retains 2 bases not matched to a gene. From its cysteine to its phenylalanine, the CDR3 spans 14 amino acids. Only CDR3 DNA is held: 42 bases, read in frame from base 1. This sample was taken from a study of cytomegalovirus exposure and HLA in healthy donors listed by TCRdb under 2017. As for the study more broadly: According to a later analysis, one platform produced both the approximately 110 validation repertoires and the 666 repertoires of the first cohort. The study was designed to test whether signatures of past pathogen exposure could be identified by cataloging public T cell receptors. Besides the first cohort of roughly 700 subjects, a separate validation cohort made up of 120 different subjects was used. High-throughput TCR immunosequencing, statistical association of individual TCRs with disease status, and machine learning were combined to predict cytomegalovirus infection status. What the authors observed across the whole study: The study listed approximately 150 TCR beta chains as associated with cytomegalovirus. In vitro tests confirmed that a few of the cytomegalovirus-associated TCR beta chains recognize cytomegalovirus antigens. According to the authors, the approach could potentially be generalized to other disease states and immunological phenotypes. Most TCR sequences were seen in very few donors, while some public TCRs were found in many individuals. All 120 or so repertoires were used to score co-occurrence in the validation cohort in a later analysis, because that analysis had no HLA typing for the cohort. The classifier was reported to diagnose cytomegalovirus status with high specificity and sensitivity in both the original cohort and the validation cohort. Of the cluster scores, 85% to 95% were above 0 in a later analysis, which found that TCRs clustered in the first cohort also tended to co-occur in the 130 or so validation repertoires.

The donors were included in the validation cohort of over a hundred subjects, a group kept apart from the approximately 700-subject first cohort. Libraries came from the immunoSEQ multiplex PCR assay. The authors processed their data as follows. A statistical classification framework was built for diagnosing cytomegalovirus status from the catalog of TCR beta chain sequences. The immuneACCESS repertoire file appears here via TCRdb, limited to in-frame rearrangements. These files lack a portion of the clones; in checked studies, under half of the deficit traces to unresolved V genes, and the cause of the others is not known. V and J calls and clone size are copied from that table; D and trimming were computed from the DNA. This sample has 50,000 to 65,000 clones in its table, and 95% to 97% of those were observed once. The leading ten clones occupy less than 1.5% of the sample.

Specimen: PBMCs. The clonotype comes from a woman younger than 30 in good health and CMV-seronegative. The chain employs TRBV7-2 and TRBJ1-1, with TRBD1 matching 8 junction bases. The DNA sequence is as follows: TGTGCCAGCAGCCCAGGGGGCATGAACACTGAAGCTTTCTTT. It specifies CASSPGGMNTEAFF.